This T cell receptor (beta chain) was captured in a study of a mutant IDH1 vaccine in newly diagnosed glioma (TCRdb year 2021). Regarding the research as a whole: Of the roughly 34 treated patients, 62.5% were male and approximately 40% were female, and the mean age was 40.4 years. Prior to enrollment, patients had been given standard therapy consisting of radiotherapy alone, temozolomide alone, or radiochemotherapy with temozolomide, with the combination given to most patients. Six visits were used for peripheral blood collection: V03 (baseline), V05, V07, V10, V12 and V13. Longitudinal TCRB deep sequencing was performed for about two dozen treated patients wherever samples were available for exploratory analyses. Results the study describes overall, beyond this receptor: Immune responses induced by the vaccine were seen in around 93% of patients across multiple MHC alleles. Pseudoprogression appeared unrelated to alterations in the top peripheral T cell clonotypes detected by TCRB sequencing. PBMC samples for TCRB deep sequencing were selected based on availability. The authors noted that analyses of patient blood samples could not be reproduced because of sample limitations.

The library was built by means of the immunoSEQ multiplex PCR assay. Rearranged TCR beta chain sequences were amplified using the hsTCRB Kit according to the manufacturer's protocol. TCRB libraries were sequenced on an Illumina MiSeq. As for the original processing: The proprietary platform of the kit vendor was used for demultiplexing, trimming and gene mapping. Drawn from immuneACCESS, this table holds only the in-frame rearrangements with V and J called that TCRdb kept. Clones are partly lost; checked studies trace under half to an unresolved V gene and leave the rest unexplained. V and J calls and clone size are as listed in that table; D and trimming were resolved from the DNA. This sample holds about 88,000 clones; around 79% were observed only once. Of the sample, 5.3% is held by the ten largest clones. The time point label of this sample denotes: baseline, week 1 (first vaccination visit). Interpreted using the paper, the treatment or condition label stands for: pre-vaccination baseline after standard-of-care therapy. The donors had newly diagnosed IDH1-mutant astrocytomas of WHO grade 3 or 4 that showed loss of nuclear ATRX. The samples were drawn from NOA16, a multicentre, single-arm, open-label phase I trial in Germany that tested a mutant IDH1 peptide vaccine in humans for the first time. For immunogenicity testing, the blood drawn at visit V03 was used as the baseline sample. Genomic DNA for TCRB sequencing was extracted from EDTA blood using the DNeasy Blood and Tissue Kit.

CDR3 length: 14 amino acids, cysteine to phenylalanine. Only the CDR3 DNA stays, 42 bases, in frame from base 1. CDR1 WSHSY and CDR2 SAAADI are derived from the germline V gene. The junction shows trimming of 1 base on V and 2 bases on J, plus 9 bases between the germline ends. As for this clone: It has no known antigen specificity. Base quality data are lacking; no much larger clone is found one base away.

The material was PBMCs, obtained from a glioma patient treated with radiotherapy, temozolomide or both. The receptor was derived from a man between 35 and 55 years old with glioma. Some clones in this sample may be carry-over from other donors' samples. The chain is assembled from TRBV10-2 and TRBJ2-7; the D gene is perhaps TRBD1, on 6 matching bases. Here is the DNA: TGCGCCAGCAGTGAGTTACAGGGAACCTACGAGCAGTACTTC. This encodes CASSELQGTYEQYF.